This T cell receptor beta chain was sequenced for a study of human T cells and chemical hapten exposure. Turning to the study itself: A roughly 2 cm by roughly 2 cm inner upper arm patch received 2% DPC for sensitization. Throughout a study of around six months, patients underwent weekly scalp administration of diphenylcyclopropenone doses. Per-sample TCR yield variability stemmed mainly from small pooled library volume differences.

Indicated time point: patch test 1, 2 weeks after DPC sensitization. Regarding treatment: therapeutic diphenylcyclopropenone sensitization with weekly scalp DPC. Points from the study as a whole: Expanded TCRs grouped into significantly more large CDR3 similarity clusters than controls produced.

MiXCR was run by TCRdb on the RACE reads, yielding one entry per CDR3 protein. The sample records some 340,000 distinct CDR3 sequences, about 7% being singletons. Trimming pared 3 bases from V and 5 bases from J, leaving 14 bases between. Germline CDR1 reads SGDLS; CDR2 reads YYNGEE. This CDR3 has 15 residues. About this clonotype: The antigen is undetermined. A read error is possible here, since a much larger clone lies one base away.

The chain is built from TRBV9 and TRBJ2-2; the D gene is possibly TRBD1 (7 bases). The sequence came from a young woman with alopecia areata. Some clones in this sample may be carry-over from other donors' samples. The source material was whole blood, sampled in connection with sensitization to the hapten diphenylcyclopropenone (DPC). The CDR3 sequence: CASSGRQGGTGELFF. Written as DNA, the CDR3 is TGTGCCAGCAGCGGTCGACAGGGAGGTACCGGGGAGCTGTTTTTT.